The 3 T cell receptor beta chains presented below share a single source sample, sequenced in a study of STAT3 mutations in large granular lymphocyte leukemia. Broader study findings: Every T-LGLL patient had at least one immunodominant TCRbeta clonotype.

Method: immunoSEQ multiplex PCR; TCRdb's copy keeps in-frame clones and lacks some. This sample has 17,000 or so clones, with around 93% found just once. Which antigens these TCRs recognize remains unknown. Sequencing used peripheral blood mononuclear cells. These receptor sequences come from a man in his sixties with T-cell large granular lymphocyte leukemia. Some clones in this sample may be carry-over from other donors' samples.

This clone was recorded only once. The chain recombines TRBV5-1 with TRBJ2-7; D uncertain. Trimming shortened V by 4 bases and J by 0 bases, and 11 bases separated the two germline ends. CDR1 is SGHRS, CDR2 YFSETQ, per germline. The CDR3 extends over 14 amino acids. The CDR3 region has the DNA TGCGCCAGCAGCCCGCCGGGCTCCTCCTACGAGCAGTACTTC. Its protein product is CASSPPGSSYEQYF.

J is TRBJ2-6 and V is TRBV6-1, with 9 bases identical to TRBD2. With 0 bases clipped from V and 0 bases from J, the junction kept 12 bases outside the gene matches. The V gene's germline CDR1 is MNHNS and CDR2 SASEGT. CDR3 length: 21 amino acids. CDR3 in DNA: TGTGCCAGCAGTGAAGCCGAGACTAGCGGATTCTTTATCTCTGGGGCCAACGTCCTGACTTTC. Its protein is CASSEAETSGFFISGANVLTF.

This chain links TRBV4-1 with TRBJ2-3, with 9 bases aligning to TRBD2. This CDR3 is built from 17 residues. J gave up 6 bases and V 1 base, and 11 bases lay outside the gene matches. Germline assignment: CDR1 MGHRA and CDR2 YSYEKL. This chain's CDR3 is CASSQVSRREGGDTQYF. Written as DNA, the CDR3 is TGCGCCAGCAGCCAAGTCTCCAGGCGGGAGGGTGGGGATACGCAGTATTTT.